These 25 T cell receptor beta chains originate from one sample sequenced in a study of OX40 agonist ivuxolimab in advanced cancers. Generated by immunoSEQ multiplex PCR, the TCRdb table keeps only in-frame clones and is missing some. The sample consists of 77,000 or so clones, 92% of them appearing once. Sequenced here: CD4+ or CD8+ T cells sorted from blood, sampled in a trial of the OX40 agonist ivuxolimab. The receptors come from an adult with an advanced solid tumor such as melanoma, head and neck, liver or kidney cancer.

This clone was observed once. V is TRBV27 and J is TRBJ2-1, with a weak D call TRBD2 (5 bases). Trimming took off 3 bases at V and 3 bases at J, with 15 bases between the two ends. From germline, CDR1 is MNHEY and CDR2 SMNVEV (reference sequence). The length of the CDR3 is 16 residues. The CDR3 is CASSFLSSRGYNEQFF. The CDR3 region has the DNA TGTGCCAGCAGTTTCCTCTCCTCCCGGGGCTACAATGAGCAGTTCTTC.

CDR3 DNA: TGTGCCAGCAGTTTGGGGGGGGAAACAGATACGCAGTATTTT. Its protein is CASSLGGETDTQYF. The rearrangement joins TRBV6-5 to TRBJ2-3, with 7 bases aligning to TRBD2. Per germline, CDR1 MNHEY and CDR2 SVGAGI. V was clipped by 4 bases and J by 3 bases; unmatched bases: 4. The CDR3 is 14 residues long.

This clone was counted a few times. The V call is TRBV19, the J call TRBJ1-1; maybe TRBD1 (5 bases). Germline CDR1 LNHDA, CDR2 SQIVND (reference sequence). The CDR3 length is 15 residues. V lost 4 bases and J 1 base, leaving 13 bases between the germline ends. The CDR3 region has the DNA TGTGCCAGTAGTACATCGGGACTTACGAACACTGAAGCTTTCTTT. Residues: CASSTSGLTNTEAFF.

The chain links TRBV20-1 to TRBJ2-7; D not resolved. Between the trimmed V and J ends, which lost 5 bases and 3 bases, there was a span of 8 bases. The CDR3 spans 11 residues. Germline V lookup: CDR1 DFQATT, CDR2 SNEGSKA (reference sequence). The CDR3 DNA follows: TGCAGTGCTGGGTATGACTACGAGCAGTACTTC. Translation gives CSAGYDYEQYF.

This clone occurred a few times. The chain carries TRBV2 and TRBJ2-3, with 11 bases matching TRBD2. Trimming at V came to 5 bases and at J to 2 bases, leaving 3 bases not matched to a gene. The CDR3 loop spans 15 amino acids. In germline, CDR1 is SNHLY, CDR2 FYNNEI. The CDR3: CASSLAGGATDTQYF. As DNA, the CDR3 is TGTGCCAGCAGTTTAGCGGGGGGGGCCACAGATACGCAGTATTTT.

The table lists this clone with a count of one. The CDR3, as DNA: TGTGCCAGCAGCTTAGTAGGGACAGGGGTCTACGAGCAGTACTTC. This encodes CASSLVGTGVYEQYF. The genes are TRBV13 and TRBJ2-7, with 10 positions matching TRBD1. The CDR3 runs 15 residues. The V gene end was trimmed by 1 base and the J gene end by 3 bases; junction bases not matched to a gene: 3. Germline V lookup: CDR1 PRHDT, CDR2 FYEKMQ (reference sequence).

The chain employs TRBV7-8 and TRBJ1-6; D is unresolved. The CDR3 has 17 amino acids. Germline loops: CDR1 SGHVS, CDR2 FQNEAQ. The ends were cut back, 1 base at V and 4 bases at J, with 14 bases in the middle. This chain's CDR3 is CASSLEPGTVYNSPLHF. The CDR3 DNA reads TGTGCCAGCAGCTTAGAACCAGGCACAGTATATAATTCACCCCTCCACTTT.

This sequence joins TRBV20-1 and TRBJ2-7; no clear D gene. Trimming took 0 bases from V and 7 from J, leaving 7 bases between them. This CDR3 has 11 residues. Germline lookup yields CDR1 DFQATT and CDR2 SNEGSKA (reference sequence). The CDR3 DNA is TGCAGTGCTAGAGATCAGGTGGAGCAGTACTTC. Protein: CSARDQVEQYF.

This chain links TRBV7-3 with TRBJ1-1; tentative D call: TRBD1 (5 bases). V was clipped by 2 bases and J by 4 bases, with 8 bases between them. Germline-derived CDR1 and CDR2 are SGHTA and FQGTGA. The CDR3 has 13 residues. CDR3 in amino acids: CASSLWGSTEAFF. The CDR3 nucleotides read TGTGCCAGCAGCTTATGGGGGTCCACTGAAGCTTTCTTT.

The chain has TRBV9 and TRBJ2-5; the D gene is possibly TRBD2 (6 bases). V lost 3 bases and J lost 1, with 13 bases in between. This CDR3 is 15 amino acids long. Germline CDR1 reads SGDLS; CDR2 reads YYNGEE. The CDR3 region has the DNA TGTGCCAGCAGCGGGCTCGGGGAGGTCCAAGAGACCCAGTACTTC. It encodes CASSGLGEVQETQYF.

The DNA of the CDR3 is TGTGCCAGCAGTCGGACGCAGGTTTACGAGCAGTACTTC. Its protein is CASSRTQVYEQYF. This chain uses TRBV6-1 with TRBJ2-7, with D uncertain. The CDR3 extends over 13 amino acids. Germline V gives CDR1 MNHNS, CDR2 SASEGT. Deletions cut 5 bases from V and 4 bases from J, with 12 bases between.

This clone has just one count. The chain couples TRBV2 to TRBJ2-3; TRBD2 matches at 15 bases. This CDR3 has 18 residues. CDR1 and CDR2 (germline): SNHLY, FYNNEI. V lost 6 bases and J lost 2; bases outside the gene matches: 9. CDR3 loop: CASRPGTSGGFYTDTQYF. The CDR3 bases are TGTGCCAGCAGGCCCGGGACTAGCGGGGGGTTTTACACAGATACGCAGTATTTT.

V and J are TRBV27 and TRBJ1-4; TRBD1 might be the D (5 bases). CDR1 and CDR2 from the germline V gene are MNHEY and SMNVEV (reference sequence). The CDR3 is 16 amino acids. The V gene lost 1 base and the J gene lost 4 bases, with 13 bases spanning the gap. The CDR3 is CASSLWLGPGNEKLFF. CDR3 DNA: TGTGCCAGCAGTTTATGGTTGGGGCCGGGTAATGAAAAACTGTTTTTT.

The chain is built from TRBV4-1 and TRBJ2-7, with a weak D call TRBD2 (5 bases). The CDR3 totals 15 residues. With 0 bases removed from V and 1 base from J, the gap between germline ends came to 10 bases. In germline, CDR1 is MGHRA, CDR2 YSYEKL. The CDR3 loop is CASSQDPRGSYEQYF. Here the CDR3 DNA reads TGCGCCAGCAGCCAAGATCCCCGGGGATCCTACGAGCAGTACTTC.

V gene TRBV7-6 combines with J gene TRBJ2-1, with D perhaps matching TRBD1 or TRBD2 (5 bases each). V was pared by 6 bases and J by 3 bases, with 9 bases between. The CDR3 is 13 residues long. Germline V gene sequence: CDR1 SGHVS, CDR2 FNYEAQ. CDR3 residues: CASRGPNYNEQFF. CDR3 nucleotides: TGTGCCAGCAGGGGACCCAACTACAATGAGCAGTTCTTC. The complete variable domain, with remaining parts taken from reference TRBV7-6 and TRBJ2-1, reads GAGVSQSPRYKVTKRGQDVALRCDPISGHVSLYWYRQALGQGPEFLTYFNYEAQQDKSGLPNDRFSAERPEGSISTLTIQRTEQRDSAMYRCASRGPNYNEQFFGPGTRLTVL.

CDR3 DNA sequence: TGTGCCAGCAGTTTATGGGGAGGGGGACCTACCGAGCAGTACTTC. Protein product: CASSLWGGGPTEQYF. This chain joins TRBV27 and TRBJ2-7; D perhaps matches TRBD2 (7 bases). The CDR3 spans 15 residues. Trimming pared 1 base from V and 6 bases from J, leaving 16 bases between. Germline loops: CDR1 MNHEY, CDR2 SMNVEV (reference sequence).

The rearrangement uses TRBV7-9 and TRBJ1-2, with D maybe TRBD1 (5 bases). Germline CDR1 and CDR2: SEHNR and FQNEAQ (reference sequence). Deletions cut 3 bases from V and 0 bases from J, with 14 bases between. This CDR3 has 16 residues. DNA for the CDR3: TGTGCCAGCAGCTTGGGGCGGGCAGGGCCTAACTATGGCTACACCTTC. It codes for CASSLGRAGPNYGYTF.

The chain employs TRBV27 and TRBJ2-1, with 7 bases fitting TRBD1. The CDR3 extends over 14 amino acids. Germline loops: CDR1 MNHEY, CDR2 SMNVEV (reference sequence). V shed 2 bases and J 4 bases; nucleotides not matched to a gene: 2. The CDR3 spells CASSLIQGYNEQFF. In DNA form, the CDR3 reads TGTGCCAGCAGTTTAATACAGGGGTACAATGAGCAGTTCTTC.

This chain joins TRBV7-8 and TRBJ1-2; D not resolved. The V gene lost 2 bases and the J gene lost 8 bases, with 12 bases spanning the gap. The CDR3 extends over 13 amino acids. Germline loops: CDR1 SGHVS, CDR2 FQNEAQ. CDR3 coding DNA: TGTGCCAGCAGCTTAACTCCCTCGAGGGGCTACACCTTC. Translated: CASSLTPSRGYTF.

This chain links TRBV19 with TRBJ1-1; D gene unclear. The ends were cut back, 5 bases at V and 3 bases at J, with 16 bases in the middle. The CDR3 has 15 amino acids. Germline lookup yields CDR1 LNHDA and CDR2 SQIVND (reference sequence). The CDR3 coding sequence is TGTGCCAGTAGTTTACAAACGAGCGGGTACACTGAAGCTTTCTTT. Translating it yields CASSLQTSGYTEAFF.

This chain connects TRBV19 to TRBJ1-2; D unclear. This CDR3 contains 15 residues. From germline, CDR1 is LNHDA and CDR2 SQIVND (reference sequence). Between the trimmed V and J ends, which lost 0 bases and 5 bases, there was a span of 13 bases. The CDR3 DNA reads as TGTGCCAGTAGTATAGAACGTTCCCAGGTTTATGGCTACACCTTC. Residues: CASSIERSQVYGYTF.

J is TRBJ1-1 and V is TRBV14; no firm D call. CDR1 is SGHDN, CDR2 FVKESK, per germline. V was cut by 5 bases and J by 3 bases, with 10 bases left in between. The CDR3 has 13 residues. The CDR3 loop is CASSDGTYTEAFF. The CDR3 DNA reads TGTGCCAGCAGCGACGGCACGTACACTGAAGCTTTCTTT. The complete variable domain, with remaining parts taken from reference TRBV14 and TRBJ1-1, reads EAGVTQFPSHSVIEKGQTVTLRCDPISGHDNLYWYRRVMGKEIKFLLHFVKESKQDESGMPNNRFLAERTGGTYSTLKVQPAELEDSGVYFCASSDGTYTEAFFGQGTRLTVV.

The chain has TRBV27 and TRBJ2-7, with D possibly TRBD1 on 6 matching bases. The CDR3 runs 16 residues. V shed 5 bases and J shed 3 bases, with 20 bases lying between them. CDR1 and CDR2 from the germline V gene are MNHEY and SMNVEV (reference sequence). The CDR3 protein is CASSPSTGLMVYEQYF. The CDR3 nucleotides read TGTGCCAGCAGTCCCTCCACAGGGCTTATGGTCTACGAGCAGTACTTC.

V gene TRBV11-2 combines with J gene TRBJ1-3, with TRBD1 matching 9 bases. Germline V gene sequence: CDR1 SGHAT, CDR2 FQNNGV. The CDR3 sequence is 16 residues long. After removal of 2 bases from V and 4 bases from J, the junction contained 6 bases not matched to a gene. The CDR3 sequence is CASSLNRGLTGNTIYF. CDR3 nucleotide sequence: TGTGCCAGCAGCTTAAACAGGGGGCTAACGGGAAACACCATATATTTT.

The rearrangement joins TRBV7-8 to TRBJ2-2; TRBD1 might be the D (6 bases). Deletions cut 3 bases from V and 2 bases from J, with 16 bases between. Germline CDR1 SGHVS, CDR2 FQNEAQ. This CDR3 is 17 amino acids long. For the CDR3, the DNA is TGTGCCAGCAGCTTCAGGTGTGTAGGGGGAAACACCGGGGAGCTGTTTTTT. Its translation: CASSFRCVGGNTGELFF.